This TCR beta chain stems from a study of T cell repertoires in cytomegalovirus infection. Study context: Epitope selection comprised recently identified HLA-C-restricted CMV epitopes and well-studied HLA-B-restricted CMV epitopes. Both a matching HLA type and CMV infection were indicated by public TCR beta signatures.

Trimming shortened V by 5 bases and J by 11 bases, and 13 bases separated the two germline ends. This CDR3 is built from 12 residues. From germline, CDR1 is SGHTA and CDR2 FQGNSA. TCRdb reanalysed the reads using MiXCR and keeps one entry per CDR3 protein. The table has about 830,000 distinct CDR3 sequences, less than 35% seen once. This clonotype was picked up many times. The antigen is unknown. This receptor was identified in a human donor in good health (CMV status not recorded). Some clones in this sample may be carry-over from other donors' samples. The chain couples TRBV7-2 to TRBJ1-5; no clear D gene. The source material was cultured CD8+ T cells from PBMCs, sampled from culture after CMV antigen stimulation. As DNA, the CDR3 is TGTGCCAGCAGCCCCGACGGGAAAGCCCAGCATTTT. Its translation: CASSPDGKAQHF.